This T cell receptor beta chain was recorded in a study of blood T cells in healthy people across ages (dated by TCRdb to the mid-2010s). About the full investigation: In model experiments, template switching captured roughly one uniquely barcoded TCR beta cDNA molecule for every two T cells. Donors were grouped into four age groups: young (average 16 years), middle-aged (around 39), aged (around 60) and long-lived (approximately 82). The study measured age-related changes in TCR beta repertoire diversity using deep sequencing normalized with unique cDNA molecular identifiers. To avoid experimental bias, donors of different ages were randomly spread across the sequencing lanes. Two additional independent replicas of 1 million unique cDNA reads from the same blood draw were analyzed for two donors (one aged 18 to 30 and one aged 80 or older).

Study-wide findings and limitations: Estimates of total diversity based on one million sequenced T cells were considered lower bounds and underestimates. Since profiling was done on bulk unsorted PBMCs, naive and antigen-experienced compartments could not be conclusively compared. A strong correlation was found between observed TCR beta diversity and the percentage of naive T cells measured by flow cytometry. The long-lived group showed more naive CD4+ T cells, fewer expanded clones and increased TCR diversity than the aged group, suggesting age selection. Observed TCR beta diversity per million T cells fell roughly linearly with age, and a significant reduction was already apparent by age around 36. The CMV infection status of donors was not known, potentially confounding age-related changes in expanded clonotypes.

A remark on this clonotype: Its antigen has not been determined. Per-base quality was not reported, and no clone a single base away is much larger than it.

Donors were a few dozen systemically healthy Caucasian individuals from Russia aged roughly 6 to 95 years. Ten milliliters of peripheral blood were drawn from each donor into EDTA-treated Vacutainer tubes. Ficoll-Paque density-gradient centrifugation was used to isolate PBMCs, with at least 6.5 million per sample. Trizol reagent was used to extract total RNA from PBMCs, with at least 5.5 micrograms per sample. For every donor, an aliquot of PBMCs went through flow cytometry to measure the percentages of naive CD45RAhigh/CD27high T cells. Library prep was done by 5' RACE. Sequencing was carried out with an Illumina HiSeq 2500. A second PCR of roughly 7 to 11 cycles was performed with a sample-barcoded 5' primer and a J-beta primer mix. A unique molecular identifier was introduced onto each TCR beta cDNA molecule by a template-switch 5' adaptor carrying 12 random nucleotides. Each sample yielded at least 3 million CDR3-containing paired-end reads. All of the RNA was converted into first-strand cDNA using the Mint cDNA synthesis kit, with a TRBC-specific oligonucleotide serving as the primer. After uracil-DNA glycosylase treatment, a first 18-cycle PCR used universal primers M1SS and BC2_uni_R on all cDNA. The authors' pipeline ran thus. Each sample was normalized by randomly selecting 1 million high-quality reads, each carrying a distinct molecular identifier. Instead of being binned into consensus sequences, reads that shared molecular identifiers were thrown out. MiTCR, run with a Q25 quality threshold and the strictest error-elimination algorithm, handled CDR3 identification, clonotype clustering and error correction. A nonparametric unseen species model with Euler transformation was used to estimate lower-bound total TCR beta diversity. In-frame beta chains were kept once TCRdb had trimmed the public reads at Q25 with fastp and called clones with MiXCR. Identical CDR3 protein sequences are pooled into one entry, listed with their most common genes and DNA. The V and J calls, along with clone size, are taken from TCRdb and not from the paper's own processing. This sample gives around 1.5 million distinct CDR3 sequences in total; roughly 32% of them show up just once. About 11% of the sample is in the top ten clones.

Its CDR3 holds 15 amino acids, cysteine through phenylalanine. CDR3 DNA only is kept here, 45 bases in frame from base 1. CDR1 and CDR2, looked up from the germline V gene (reference sequence), are GTSNPN and SVGIG. V loses 4 bases of germline sequence and J loses 0 bases, and the interval between the two ends is 10 bases. In this chain, TRBV30 is recombined with TRBJ1-6; no D gene can be assigned with confidence. This clonotype was sampled from a woman in her 30s in good health. Sequencing input: blood. The nucleotide sequence reads as follows: TGTGCCTGGATGGCATCGAGCTCCTATAATTCACCCCTCCACTTT. The translation is CAWMASSSYNSPLHF.